Following are 23 T cell receptor beta chains from one sample sequenced in a study of regulatory T cells in long-lasting Graves disease. Arm-PCR with iRepertoire HTBI primers amplified the CDR3 regions for these TCR beta libraries. In TCRdb, the multiplex PCR reads were re-called with MiXCR into one record per CDR3 protein. The repertoire consists of hundreds of thousands of distinct CDR3 sequences, with 15% to 20% occurring once and the leading ten covering roughly 25%. Indicated time point: newly diagnosed GD, antithyroid drugs for less than 3 months. Generation of the TCR library employed RNA extracted from PBMCs. These data are also associated with another study on T cells in Graves' hyperthyroidism and ophthalmopathy.

The starting material was peripheral blood mononuclear cells (PBMCs), obtained at new diagnosis, from a patient treated with antithyroid drugs. The receptors derive from a woman aged 40 to 65 with Graves disease.

The sample holds many counts of this clonotype. The J gene is TRBJ2-5, the V gene TRBV11-2; no reliable D call. The CDR3 extends over 12 amino acids. Germline loops: CDR1 SGHAT, CDR2 FQNNGV. Trimming shortened V by 1 base and J by 4 bases, and 4 bases separated the two germline ends. CDR3 sequence: CASSLGTETQYF. The CDR3 coding sequence is TGTGCCAGCAGCTTAGGAACAGAGACCCAGTACTTC.

This clonotype was picked up many times. The V gene is TRBV24-1, the J gene TRBJ1-1, with D perhaps matching TRBD1 (6 bases). Germline CDR1 reads KGHDR; CDR2 reads SFDVKD. V was trimmed by 0 bases and J by 0 bases, leaving 10 bases between them. CDR3 length: 16 amino acids. This CDR3 reads CATSDLRQVVNTEAFF. The CDR3 bases are TGTGCCACCAGTGATTTGCGACAGGTCGTGAACACTGAAGCTTTCTTT.

This clonotype was counted many times. The V gene is TRBV18, the J gene TRBJ2-3; maybe TRBD1 (5 bases). Germline CDR1 reads KGHSH; CDR2 reads LQKENI. V was clipped by 3 bases and J by 5 bases, with 9 bases between them. This CDR3 contains 13 residues. The chain's CDR3 is CASSPPQGDTQYF. The CDR3 DNA follows: TGTGCCAGCTCACCCCCTCAGGGAGATACGCAGTATTTT.

This clonotype was picked up many times. The CDR3: CATSRPRTEAFF. The CDR3 DNA reads TGTGCCACCAGCAGACCCAGGACTGAAGCTTTCTTT. The V and J genes are TRBV15 and TRBJ1-1; the D is unclear. Trimming took 2 bases from V and 5 from J, leaving 6 bases between them. The CDR3 covers 12 residues. CDR1 and CDR2 from the germline V gene are LNHNV and YYDKDF (reference sequence).

J is TRBJ1-1 and V is TRBV9, with D tentatively TRBD1 (5 bases). CDR1 and CDR2 from the germline V gene are SGDLS and YYNGEE. V was clipped by 0 bases and J by 10 bases, with 16 bases between them. The CDR3 totals 14 residues. This CDR3 reads CASSVDGGTRGAFF. The CDR3 nucleotides read TGTGCCAGCAGCGTAGATGGGGGAACCCGAGGAGCTTTCTTT.

This clonotype was counted ten times or more. The chain joins TRBV2 to TRBJ2-7, with 12 positions matching TRBD2. V shed 5 bases and J 4 bases; nucleotides not matched to a gene: 3. CDR3 size: 14 residues. CDR1 SNHLY and CDR2 FYNNEI come from the germline V gene. The CDR3 is CASSNGTSGYEQYF. CDR3 in DNA: TGTGCCAGCAGTAACGGGACTAGCGGGTACGAGCAGTACTTC.

This clonotype was detected only a few times. A much bigger clone sits one base away, suggesting this may be a read error. V gene TRBV6-2 or TRBV6-3 combines with J gene TRBJ2-1; 9 bases are a match to TRBD1. Looked up from germline, CDR1 is MNHEY and CDR2 is SVGEGT. V gave up 6 bases and J gave up 1 base; unmatched junction bases: 4. The length of the CDR3 is 15 residues. The CDR3 sequence is CASSAGTGSYNEQFF. CDR3 bases: TGTGCCAGCAGCGCCGGGACAGGGTCCTACAATGAGCAGTTCTTC.

The chain uses TRBV2 and TRBJ1-2; the match to TRBD1 covers 7 bases. The CDR3 covers 13 residues. Germline CDR1 and CDR2: SNHLY and FYNNEI. The V segment lost 6 bases and the J segment 6 bases; nucleotides outside the gene matches: 7. The CDR3 coding sequence is TGTGCCAGCAGCGAGGACAGGCTCAATGGCTACACCTTC. Translated, it gives CASSEDRLNGYTF.

This clonotype has a count of ten or more. The chain employs TRBV20-1 and TRBJ1-1; TRBD1 matches at 9 bases. J was trimmed by 5 bases and V by 1 base; bases with no gene match: 11. Germline V gene lookup returns CDR1 DFQATT and CDR2 SNEGSKA (reference sequence). The CDR3 has 16 amino acids. The CDR3 sequence: CSARGKEGTGRTEAFF. CDR3 bases: TGCAGTGCTAGAGGTAAAGAGGGGACAGGGAGGACTGAAGCTTTCTTT.

This clonotype turned up a few times. The J gene is TRBJ2-1, the V gene TRBV14; perhaps D is TRBD1 or TRBD2 (5 bases each). Germline V gene data show CDR1 as SGHDN and CDR2 as FVKESK. V gave up 0 bases and J gave up 2 bases, with 20 bases separating them. There are 19 residues in the CDR3. The CDR3 spells CASSQEGTLRMQAYNEQFF. The CDR3 bases are TGTGCCAGCAGCCAAGAAGGGACCTTGCGAATGCAGGCCTACAATGAGCAGTTCTTC.

This clonotype was seen many times. The rearrangement joins TRBV5-1 to TRBJ1-1; 8 bases are shared with TRBD1. The germline gives CDR1 SGHRS, CDR2 YFSETQ. The CDR3 covers 15 residues. The V gene end was trimmed by 4 bases and the J gene end by 2 bases; junction bases not matched to a gene: 7. The CDR3 sequence is CASSTGQATNTEAFF. DNA for the CDR3: TGCGCCAGCAGCACGGGACAGGCCACAAACACTGAAGCTTTCTTT.

This clonotype has a handful of counts. This chain links TRBV12-3 or TRBV12-4 with TRBJ2-5; D gene ambiguous. V gave up 2 bases and J gave up 3 bases, with 16 bases separating them. The CDR3 totals 16 residues. The CDR3 nucleotides read TGTGCCAGCAGTTTATCTGAGGAGTTTATTGAAGAGACCCAGTACTTC. Its translation is CASSLSEEFIEETQYF.

This clonotype was recorded a few times. The chain joins TRBV5-6 to TRBJ2-4; D assignment may be TRBD1 or TRBD2 (5 bases each). V was pared by 3 bases and J by 3 bases, with 19 bases between. CDR3 size: 17 residues. Germline V lookup: CDR1 SGHDT, CDR2 YYEEEE. CDR3 bases: TGTGCCAGCAGCTCGCTGACCTCCTGGGACGTCAAAAACATTCAGTACTTC. Encoded protein: CASSSLTSWDVKNIQYF.

This clonotype appeared a few times. V and J are TRBV3-1 and TRBJ1-3, with unresolved D. The CDR3 length is 13 residues. Germline-derived CDR1 and CDR2 are LGHDT and YNNKEL (reference sequence). Trimming cost V 5 bases and J 2 bases, with 7 bases left between them. In DNA form, the CDR3 reads TGTGCCAGCAGCGGGATGGCTGGAAACACCATATATTTT. It specifies CASSGMAGNTIYF.

This clonotype has more than one count but fewer than ten. This chain uses TRBV7-8 with TRBJ2-5; no reliable D call. CDR3 length: 17 residues. V was trimmed by 2 bases and J by 5 bases, leaving 21 bases between them. The germline V gene encodes CDR1 SGHVS and CDR2 FQNEAQ. CDR3 in amino acids: CASSLPSIPTLRETQYF. The CDR3 DNA sequence: TGTGCCAGCAGCTTACCTTCGATCCCGACCCTCCGGGAGACCCAGTACTTC.

This clonotype was recorded at least ten times. The chain combines TRBV12-3 or TRBV12-4 with TRBJ2-3, with a weak D call TRBD2 (6 bases). Trimming took off 7 bases at V and 0 bases at J, with 14 bases between the two ends. The CDR3 extends over 15 amino acids. The CDR3 reads CASTPGGTSTDTQYF. In nucleotides, the CDR3 is TGTGCCAGCACCCCCGGGGGTACTAGCACAGATACGCAGTATTTT.

The rearrangement joins TRBV6-5 to TRBJ1-5; tentatively, D is TRBD1 (5 bases). The CDR3 is 15 amino acids. V gave up 2 bases and J gave up 7 bases, with 15 bases separating them. Germline V gives CDR1 MNHEY, CDR2 SVGAGI. This CDR3 is CASSYGGNPAQPQHF. CDR3 bases: TGTGCCAGCAGTTACGGGGGGAATCCGGCGCAGCCCCAGCATTTT.

The sample holds a few counts of this clonotype. V and J are TRBV19 and TRBJ2-1; TRBD2 matches 9 bases. Germline assignment: CDR1 LNHDA and CDR2 SQIVND (reference sequence). The J segment lost 1 base and the V segment lost 7 bases, leaving 2 bases of the junction unmatched. The CDR3 is 14 amino acids. CDR3 nucleotide sequence: TGTGCCAGTACAGCGGGGGGATCCTACAATGAGCAGTTCTTC. Its protein product is CASTAGGSYNEQFF.

The chain employs TRBV5-1 and TRBJ2-1, with D possibly matching TRBD2 (7 bases). CDR1 is SGHRS and CDR2 is YFSETQ in the germline V gene. V was trimmed by 4 bases and J by 4 bases, leaving 18 bases between them. The CDR3 runs to 16 residues. The chain's CDR3 is CASSPEAGASYNEQFF. CDR3 coding DNA: TGCGCCAGCAGCCCGGAGGCGGGGGCGTCTTACAATGAGCAGTTCTTC.

This clonotype occurred many times. This chain joins TRBV7-8 and TRBJ2-7, with 9 bases matching TRBD1. There are 15 residues in the CDR3. V was clipped by 4 bases and J by 3 bases; unmatched bases: 7. In germline, CDR1 is SGHVS, CDR2 FQNEAQ. CDR3 amino acids: CASSSPGQGNYEQYF. CDR3 DNA: TGTGCCAGCAGCTCGCCGGGACAGGGCAACTACGAGCAGTACTTC.

This clonotype was picked up many times. The chain uses TRBV2 and TRBJ1-1, with D unclear. V was trimmed by 4 bases and J by 1 base, leaving 7 bases between them. Germline CDR1 is SNHLY and CDR2 is FYNNEI. CDR3 length: 13 residues. The CDR3 coding sequence is TGTGCCAGCAGTGCGGAAACGAACACTGAAGCTTTCTTT. Protein product: CASSAETNTEAFF.

This clonotype came up many times. An end of the junction differs from the germline gene, which may be a read error. The chain is built from TRBV12-3 or TRBV12-4 and TRBJ1-5; D uncertain. The CDR3 is made up of 13 amino acids. The CDR3: CASSLGSDQPQHF. The DNA for the CDR3 is TGTGCCAGCAGCTTAGGCTCCGATCAGCCCCAGCATTTT.

The chain carries TRBV4-1 and TRBJ2-7; D unresolved. The end of the DNA is better explained by TRBJ2-5, so the J call may be wrong. Germline lookup yields CDR1 MGHRA and CDR2 YSYEKL. The CDR3 has 13 residues. The CDR3 coding sequence is TGCGCCAGCAGCCCATTGGTGGGAGAGACCCAGTACTTC. This encodes CASSPLVGETQYF.